The 6 T cell receptor beta chains below all came from one sample that was sequenced in a study of blood T cell repertoires in COVID-19 (dated by TCRdb to the early 2020s). The protocol used for the library was the immunoSEQ multiplex PCR assay. The table was pulled from immuneACCESS by TCRdb, which kept in-frame rearrangements only. Such tables lose some clones; where checked, under half of the loss comes from unresolved V genes, and the rest has no known cause. The sample contains some 220,000 clones, roughly 81% of them found a single time. Approximately 2.6% of the sample goes to the ten largest clones. The sequenced sample was peripheral blood. These TCRs come from a man aged 50 or older who had recovered from COVID-19.

The gene calls are TRBV10-2 and TRBJ2-3; possible D gene TRBD2, 6 bases. Per germline, CDR1 WSHSY and CDR2 SAAADI. This CDR3 has 15 residues. Between the trimmed V and J ends, which lost 10 bases and 3 bases, there was a span of 20 bases. The CDR3 DNA follows: TGCGCCACCTCGGGCGGGGTGTCCGGGACAGATACGCAGTATTTT. This sequence encodes CATSGGVSGTDTQYF.

A remark on this clone: This sample also contains other DNA sequences that code for the same CDR3. CDR3 region: CAWRLAGGTDTQYF. The CDR3 DNA sequence: TGTGCCTGGAGGCTAGCGGGAGGCACAGATACGCAGTATTTT. The chain recombines TRBV30 with TRBJ2-3; 10 nucleotides match TRBD2. Germline values: CDR1 GTSNPN, CDR2 SVGIG (reference sequence). V trimming: 3 bases; J trimming: 1 base; junction bases outside the gene matches: 1. The length of the CDR3 is 14 residues. Variable domain in full (rest from reference TRBV30 and TRBJ2-3): SQTIHQWPATLVQPVGSPLSLECTVEGTSNPNLYWYRQAAGRGLQLLFYSVGIGQISSEVPQNLSASRPQDRQFILSSKKLLLSDSGFYLCAWRLAGGTDTQYFGPGTRLTVL.

The chain links TRBV21-1 to TRBJ2-7; the listed D gene, TRBD1, was not tested against the DNA. TRBV21-1 is listed as a pseudogene. The CDR3 is 14 residues long. CDR3: CASRTDRGDDEQYF. The CDR3 bases are TGTGCCAGCAGAACGGACAGGGGGGACGACGAGCAGTACTTC.

The chain recombines TRBV5-1 with TRBJ2-2; maybe TRBD1 (6 bases). V lost 7 bases to trimming and J lost 1 base, with 8 bases between them. In germline, CDR1 is SGHRS, CDR2 YFSETQ. CDR3 length: 13 amino acids. For the CDR3, the DNA is TGCGCCAGCTGGGGGCAGAACACCGGGGAGCTGTTTTTT. As protein: CASWGQNTGELFF.

The chain recombines TRBV30 with TRBJ1-6; D perhaps matches TRBD1 (6 bases). Trimming left V 3 bases short and J 10 bases short, with 13 bases between. Germline V CDR1 and CDR2: GTSNPN, SVGIG (reference sequence). CDR3 length: 13 amino acids. The CDR3 protein is CAWRGTSGSPLHF. The CDR3 DNA reads TGTGCCTGGAGGGGGACATCAGGATCACCCCTCCACTTT.

The chain couples TRBV19 to TRBJ1-5; TRBD1 matches 7 bases. The CDR3 is 15 amino acids. V lost 7 bases, J lost 3 bases, and 9 bases stayed unmatched. CDR1 is LNHDA and CDR2 is SQIVND in the germline V gene (reference sequence). CDR3 sequence (DNA): TGTGCCAGTACCAGAACGGGACAGAACAATCAGCCCCAGCATTTT. The encoded protein is CASTRTGQNNQPQHF.